This TCR beta chain was captured by sequencing in a study of control samples from healthy donors and cancer patients. Assay: immunoSEQ multiplex PCR; the TCRdb copy retains only in-frame clones and omits some. The profile covers about 120,000 clones, with approximately 89% appearing a single time and 7.8% taken by the ten largest. Sequenced input: blood. The sequence was obtained from a woman between 18 and 29 years old in good health.

The CDR3 region is CASSLTWSTDEQFF. CDR3 nucleotides: TGTGCCAGCAGCTTAACTTGGAGTACCGATGAGCAGTTCTTC. The chain recombines TRBV7-3 with TRBJ2-1; D remains unclear. V dropped 0 bases and J dropped 8 bases, with 11 bases sitting between them. CDR1 SGHTA and CDR2 FQGTGA come from the germline V gene. This CDR3 comprises 14 residues. Complete variable domain (other parts from reference TRBV7-3 and TRBJ2-1): GAGVSQTPSNKVTEKGKYVELRCDPISGHTALYWYRQSLGQGPEFLIYFQGTGAADDSGLPNDRFFAVRPEGSVSTLKIQRTERGDSAVYLCASSLTWSTDEQFFGPGTRLTVL.